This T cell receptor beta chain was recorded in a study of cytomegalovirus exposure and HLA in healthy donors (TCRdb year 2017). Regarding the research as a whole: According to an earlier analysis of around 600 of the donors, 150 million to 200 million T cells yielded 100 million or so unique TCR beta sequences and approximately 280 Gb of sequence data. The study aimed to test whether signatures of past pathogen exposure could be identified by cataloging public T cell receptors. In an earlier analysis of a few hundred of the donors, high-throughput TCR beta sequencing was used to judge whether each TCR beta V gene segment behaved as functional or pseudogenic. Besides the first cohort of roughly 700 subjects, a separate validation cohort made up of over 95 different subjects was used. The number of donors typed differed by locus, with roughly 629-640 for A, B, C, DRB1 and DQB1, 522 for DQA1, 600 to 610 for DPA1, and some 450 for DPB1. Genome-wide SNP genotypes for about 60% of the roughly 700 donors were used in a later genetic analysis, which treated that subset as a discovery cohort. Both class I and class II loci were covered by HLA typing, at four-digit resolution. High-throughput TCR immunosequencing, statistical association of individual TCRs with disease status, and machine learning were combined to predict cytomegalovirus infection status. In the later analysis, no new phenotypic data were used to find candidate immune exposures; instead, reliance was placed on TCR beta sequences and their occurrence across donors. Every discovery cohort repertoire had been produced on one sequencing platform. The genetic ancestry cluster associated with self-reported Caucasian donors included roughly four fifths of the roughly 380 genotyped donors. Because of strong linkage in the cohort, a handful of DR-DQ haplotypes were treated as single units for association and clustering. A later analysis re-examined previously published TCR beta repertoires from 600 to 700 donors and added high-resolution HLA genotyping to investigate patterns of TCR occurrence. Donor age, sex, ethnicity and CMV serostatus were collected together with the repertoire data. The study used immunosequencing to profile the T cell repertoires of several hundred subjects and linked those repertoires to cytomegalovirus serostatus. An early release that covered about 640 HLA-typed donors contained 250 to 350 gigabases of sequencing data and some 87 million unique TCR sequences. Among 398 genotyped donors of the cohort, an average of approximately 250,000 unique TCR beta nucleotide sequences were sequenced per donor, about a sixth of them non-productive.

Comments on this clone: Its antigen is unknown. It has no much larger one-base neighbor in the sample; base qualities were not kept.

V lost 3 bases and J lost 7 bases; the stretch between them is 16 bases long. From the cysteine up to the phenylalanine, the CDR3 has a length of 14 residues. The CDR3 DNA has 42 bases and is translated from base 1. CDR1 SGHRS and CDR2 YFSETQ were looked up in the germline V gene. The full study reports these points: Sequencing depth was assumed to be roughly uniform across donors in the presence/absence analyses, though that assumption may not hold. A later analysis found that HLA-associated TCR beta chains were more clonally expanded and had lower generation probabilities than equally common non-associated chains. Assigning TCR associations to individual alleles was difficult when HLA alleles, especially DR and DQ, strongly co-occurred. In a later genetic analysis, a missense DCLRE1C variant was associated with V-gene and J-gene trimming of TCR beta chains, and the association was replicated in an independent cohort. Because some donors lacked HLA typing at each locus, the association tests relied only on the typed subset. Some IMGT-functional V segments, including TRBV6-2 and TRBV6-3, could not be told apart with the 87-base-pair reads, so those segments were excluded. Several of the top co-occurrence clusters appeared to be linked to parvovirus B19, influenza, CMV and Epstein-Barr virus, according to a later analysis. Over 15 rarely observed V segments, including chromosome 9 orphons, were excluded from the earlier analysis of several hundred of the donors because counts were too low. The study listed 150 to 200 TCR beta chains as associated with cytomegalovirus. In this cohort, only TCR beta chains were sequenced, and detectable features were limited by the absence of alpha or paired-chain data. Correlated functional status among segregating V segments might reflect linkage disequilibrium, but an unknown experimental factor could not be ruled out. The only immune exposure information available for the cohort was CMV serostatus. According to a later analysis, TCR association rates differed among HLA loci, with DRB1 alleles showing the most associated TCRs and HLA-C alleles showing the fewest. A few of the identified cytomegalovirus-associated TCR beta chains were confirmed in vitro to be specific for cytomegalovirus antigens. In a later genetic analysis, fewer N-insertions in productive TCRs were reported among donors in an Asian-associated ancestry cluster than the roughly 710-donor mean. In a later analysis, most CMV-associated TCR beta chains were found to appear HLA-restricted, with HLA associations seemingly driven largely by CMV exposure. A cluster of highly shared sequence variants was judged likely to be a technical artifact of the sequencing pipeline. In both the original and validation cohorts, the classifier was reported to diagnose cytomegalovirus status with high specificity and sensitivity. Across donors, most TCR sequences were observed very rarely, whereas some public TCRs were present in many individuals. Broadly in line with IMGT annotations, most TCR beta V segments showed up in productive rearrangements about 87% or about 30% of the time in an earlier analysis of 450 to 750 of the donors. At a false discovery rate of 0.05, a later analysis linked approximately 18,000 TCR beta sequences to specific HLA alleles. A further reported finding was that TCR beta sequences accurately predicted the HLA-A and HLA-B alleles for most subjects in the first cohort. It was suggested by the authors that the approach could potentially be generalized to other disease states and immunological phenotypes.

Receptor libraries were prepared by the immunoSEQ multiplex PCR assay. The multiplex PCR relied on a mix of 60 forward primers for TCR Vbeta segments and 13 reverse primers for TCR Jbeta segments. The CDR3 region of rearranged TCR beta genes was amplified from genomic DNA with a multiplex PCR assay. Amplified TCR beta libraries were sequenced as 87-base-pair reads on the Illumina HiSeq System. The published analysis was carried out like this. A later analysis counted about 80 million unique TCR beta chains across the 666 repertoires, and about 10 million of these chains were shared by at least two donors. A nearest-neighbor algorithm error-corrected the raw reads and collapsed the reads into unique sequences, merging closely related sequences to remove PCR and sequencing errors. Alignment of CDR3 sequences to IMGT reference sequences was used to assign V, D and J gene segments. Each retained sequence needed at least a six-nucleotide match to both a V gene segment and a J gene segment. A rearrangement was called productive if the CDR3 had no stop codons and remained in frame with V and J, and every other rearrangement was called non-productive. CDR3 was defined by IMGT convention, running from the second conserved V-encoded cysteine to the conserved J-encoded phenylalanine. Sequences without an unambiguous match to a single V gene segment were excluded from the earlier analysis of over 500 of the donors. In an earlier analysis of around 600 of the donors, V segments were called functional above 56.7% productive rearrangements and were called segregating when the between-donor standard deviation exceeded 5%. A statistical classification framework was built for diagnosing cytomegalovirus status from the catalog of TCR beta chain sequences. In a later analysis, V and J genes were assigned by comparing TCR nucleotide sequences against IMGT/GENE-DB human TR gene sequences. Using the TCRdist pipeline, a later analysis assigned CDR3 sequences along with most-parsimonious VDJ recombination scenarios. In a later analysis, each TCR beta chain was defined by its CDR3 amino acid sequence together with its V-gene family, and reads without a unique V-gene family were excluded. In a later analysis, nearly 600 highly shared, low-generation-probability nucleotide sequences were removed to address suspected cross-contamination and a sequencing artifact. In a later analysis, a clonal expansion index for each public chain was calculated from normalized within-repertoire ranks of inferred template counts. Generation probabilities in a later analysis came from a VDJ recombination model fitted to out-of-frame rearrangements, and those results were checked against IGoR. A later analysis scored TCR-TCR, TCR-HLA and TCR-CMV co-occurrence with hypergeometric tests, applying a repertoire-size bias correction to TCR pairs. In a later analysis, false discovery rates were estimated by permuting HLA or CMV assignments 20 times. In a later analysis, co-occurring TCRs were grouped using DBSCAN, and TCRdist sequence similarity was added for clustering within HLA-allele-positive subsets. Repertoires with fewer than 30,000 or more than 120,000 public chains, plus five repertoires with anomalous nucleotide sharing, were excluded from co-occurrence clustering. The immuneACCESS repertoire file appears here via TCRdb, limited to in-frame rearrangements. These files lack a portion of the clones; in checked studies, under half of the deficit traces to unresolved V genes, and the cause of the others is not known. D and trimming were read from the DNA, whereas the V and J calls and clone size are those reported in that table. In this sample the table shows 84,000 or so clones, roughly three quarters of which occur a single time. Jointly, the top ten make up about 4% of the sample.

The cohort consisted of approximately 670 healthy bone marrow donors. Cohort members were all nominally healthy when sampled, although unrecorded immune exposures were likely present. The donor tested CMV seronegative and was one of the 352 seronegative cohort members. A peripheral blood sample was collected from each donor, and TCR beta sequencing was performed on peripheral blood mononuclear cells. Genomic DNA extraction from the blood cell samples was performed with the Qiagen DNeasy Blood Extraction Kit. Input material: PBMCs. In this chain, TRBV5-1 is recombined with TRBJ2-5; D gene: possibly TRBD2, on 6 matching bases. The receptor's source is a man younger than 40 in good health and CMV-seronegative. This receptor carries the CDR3 CASSSGLNRGTQYF. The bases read TGCGCCAGCAGCTCGGGACTGAATCGTGGGACCCAGTACTTC. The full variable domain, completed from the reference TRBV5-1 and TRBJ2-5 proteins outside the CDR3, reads KAGVTQTPRYLIKTRGQQVTLSCSPISGHRSVSWYQQTPGQGLQFLFEYFSETQRNKGNFPGRFSGRQFSNSRSEMNVSTLELGDSALYLCASSSGLNRGTQYFGPGTRLLVL.